The sequence of this TCR beta chain was determined in a study of control samples from healthy donors and cancer patients. Libraries were prepared by immunoSEQ multiplex PCR; TCRdb keeps only in-frame clonotypes and omits some of them. The repertoire holds 150,000 to 200,000 clones, with about 90% as singletons. Germline V gene data show CDR1 as SGHDT and CDR2 as YYEEEE. With 4 bases removed from V and 5 bases from J, the gap between germline ends came to 21 bases. The CDR3 is 16 amino acids. The sequenced sample was blood. The chain couples TRBV5-6 to TRBJ1-2; TRBD1 might be the D (6 bases). The receptor was isolated from a man aged 30 to 39 in good health. CDR3 DNA: TGTGCCAGCAGCCCCCTGGGGGCAAATCCTTCTTATGGCTACACCTTC. Its protein is CASSPLGANPSYGYTF.